This T cell receptor (beta chain) was found in a study of blood T cell repertoires in COVID-19. The CDR3 contains 16 residues. CDR1 is SGHRS and CDR2 is YFSETQ in the germline V gene. Trimming shortened V by 4 bases and J by 3 bases, and 14 bases separated the two germline ends. The protocol was immunoSEQ multiplex PCR, while the TCRdb copy is restricted to in-frame clones and leaves out a portion. Found here are about 250,000 clones, 85% to 90% of them singletons; the top ten hold less than 2.5%. The TCR originated in a young woman who had recovered from COVID-19. The specimen sequenced was PBMCs or T cells enriched from blood (not recorded which). The gene calls are TRBV5-1 and TRBJ1-6; D is unresolved. CDR3 bases: TGCGCCAGCAGCCCTTTCGCGGGCCTCTATAATTCACCCCTCCACTTT. It is translated as CASSPFAGLYNSPLHF.